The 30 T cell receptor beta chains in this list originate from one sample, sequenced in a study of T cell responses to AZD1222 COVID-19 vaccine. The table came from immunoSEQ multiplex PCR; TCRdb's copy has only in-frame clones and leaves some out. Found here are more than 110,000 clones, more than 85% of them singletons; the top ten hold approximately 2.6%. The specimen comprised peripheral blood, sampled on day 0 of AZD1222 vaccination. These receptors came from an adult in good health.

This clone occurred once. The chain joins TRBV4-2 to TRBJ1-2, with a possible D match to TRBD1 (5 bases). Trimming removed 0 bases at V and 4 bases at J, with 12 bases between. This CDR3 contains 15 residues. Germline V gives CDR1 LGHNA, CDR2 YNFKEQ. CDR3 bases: TGTGCCAGCAGCCAAGATTTGGGGGGACCCTATGGCTACACCTTC. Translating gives CASSQDLGGPYGYTF.

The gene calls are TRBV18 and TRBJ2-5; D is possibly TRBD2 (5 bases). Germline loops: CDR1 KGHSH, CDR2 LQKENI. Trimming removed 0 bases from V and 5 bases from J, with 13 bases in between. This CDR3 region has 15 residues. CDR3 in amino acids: CASSPPTGVGETQYF. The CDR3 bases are TGTGCCAGCTCACCACCGACCGGGGTCGGGGAGACCCAGTACTTC.

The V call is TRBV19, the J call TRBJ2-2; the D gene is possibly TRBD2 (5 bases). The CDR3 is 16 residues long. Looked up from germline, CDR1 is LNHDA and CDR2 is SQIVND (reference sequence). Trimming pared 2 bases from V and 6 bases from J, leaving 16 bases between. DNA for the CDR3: TGTGCCAGTAGTATATTAGAAGGACTCGGCGCCGGGGAGCTGTTTTTT. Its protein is CASSILEGLGAGELFF.

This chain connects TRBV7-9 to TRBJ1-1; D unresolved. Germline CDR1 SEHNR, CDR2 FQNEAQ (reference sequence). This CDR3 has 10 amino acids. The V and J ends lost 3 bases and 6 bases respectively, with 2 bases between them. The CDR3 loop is CASSFAEAFF. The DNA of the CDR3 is TGTGCCAGCAGCTTCGCTGAAGCTTTCTTT.

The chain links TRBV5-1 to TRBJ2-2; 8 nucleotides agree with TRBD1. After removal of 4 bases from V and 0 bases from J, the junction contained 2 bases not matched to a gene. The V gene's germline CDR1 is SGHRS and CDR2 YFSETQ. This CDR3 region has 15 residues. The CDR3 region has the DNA TGCGCCAGCAGCATGACAGGGGCGAACACCGGGGAGCTGTTTTTT. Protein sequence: CASSMTGANTGELFF. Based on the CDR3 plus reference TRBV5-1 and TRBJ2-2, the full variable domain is KAGVTQTPRYLIKTRGQQVTLSCSPISGHRSVSWYQQTPGQGLQFLFEYFSETQRNKGNFPGRFSGRQFSNSRSEMNVSTLELGDSALYLCASSMTGANTGELFFGEGSRLTVL.

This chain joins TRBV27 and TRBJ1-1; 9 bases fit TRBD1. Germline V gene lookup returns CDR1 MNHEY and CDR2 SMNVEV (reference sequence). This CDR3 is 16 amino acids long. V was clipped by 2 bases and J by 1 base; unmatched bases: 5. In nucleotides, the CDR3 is TGTGCCAGCAGTTTAGGGACAGGGAATTGGAACACTGAAGCTTTCTTT. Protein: CASSLGTGNWNTEAFF.

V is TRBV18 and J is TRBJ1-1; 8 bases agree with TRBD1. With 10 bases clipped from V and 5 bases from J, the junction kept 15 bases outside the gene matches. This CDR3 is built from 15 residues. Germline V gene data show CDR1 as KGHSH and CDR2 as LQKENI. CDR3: CATRDGGQVGTEAFF. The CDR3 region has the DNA TGTGCCACCCGAGACGGGGGACAGGTGGGTACTGAAGCTTTCTTT.

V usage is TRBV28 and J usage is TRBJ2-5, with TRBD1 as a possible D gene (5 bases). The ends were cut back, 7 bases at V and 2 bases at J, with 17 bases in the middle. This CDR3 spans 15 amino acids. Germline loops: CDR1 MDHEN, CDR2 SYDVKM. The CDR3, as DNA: TGTGCCAGCACCTTCCGCCAGGGTGGGCAAGAGACCCAGTACTTC. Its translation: CASTFRQGGQETQYF.

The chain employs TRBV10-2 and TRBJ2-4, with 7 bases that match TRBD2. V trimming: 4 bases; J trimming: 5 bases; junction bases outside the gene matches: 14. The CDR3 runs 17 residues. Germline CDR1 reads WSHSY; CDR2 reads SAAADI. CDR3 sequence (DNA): TGCGCCAGCAGTGTTTCGAGTTTTGGGCTAGCGGAAAACATTCAGTACTTC. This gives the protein CASSVSSFGLAENIQYF.

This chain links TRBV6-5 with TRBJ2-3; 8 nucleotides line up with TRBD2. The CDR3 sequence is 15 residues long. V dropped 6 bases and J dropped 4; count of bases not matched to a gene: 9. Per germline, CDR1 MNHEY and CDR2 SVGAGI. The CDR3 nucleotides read TGTGCCAGCAGGGGGATTAGCGGGGACGCAGATACGCAGTATTTT. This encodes CASRGISGDADTQYF.

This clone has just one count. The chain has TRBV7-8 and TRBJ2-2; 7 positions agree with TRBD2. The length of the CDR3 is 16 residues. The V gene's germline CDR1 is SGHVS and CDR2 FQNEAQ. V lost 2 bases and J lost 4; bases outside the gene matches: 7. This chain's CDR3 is CASSLPRLAITGELFF. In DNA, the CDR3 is TGTGCCAGCAGCTTACCCCGACTAGCTATCACCGGGGAGCTGTTTTTT.

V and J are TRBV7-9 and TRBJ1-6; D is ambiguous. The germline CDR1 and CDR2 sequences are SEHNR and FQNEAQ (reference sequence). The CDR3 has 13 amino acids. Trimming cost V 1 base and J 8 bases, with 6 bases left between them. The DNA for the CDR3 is TGTGCCAGCAGCTTAGTTTCAGATTCACCCCTCCACTTT. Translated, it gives CASSLVSDSPLHF.

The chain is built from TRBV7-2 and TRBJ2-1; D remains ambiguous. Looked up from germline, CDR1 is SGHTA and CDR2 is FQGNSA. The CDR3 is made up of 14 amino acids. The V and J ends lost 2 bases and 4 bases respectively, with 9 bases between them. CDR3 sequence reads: CASSLMGEYNEQFF. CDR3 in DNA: TGTGCCAGCAGCTTAATGGGCGAGTACAATGAGCAGTTCTTC.

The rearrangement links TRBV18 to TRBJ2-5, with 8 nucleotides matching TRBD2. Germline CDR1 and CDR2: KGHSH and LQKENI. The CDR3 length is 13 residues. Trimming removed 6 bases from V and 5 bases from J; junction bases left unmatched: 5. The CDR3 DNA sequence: TGTGCCAGCTCGCGGGAGGTAGCCGAGACCCAGTACTTC. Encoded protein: CASSREVAETQYF.

CDR3 nucleotide sequence: TGTGCCAGCCTAAGAGGGACAACAGGGGGGGGCTACACCTTC. Translating it yields CASLRGTTGGGYTF. V gene TRBV6-5 combines with J gene TRBJ1-2, with TRBD1 identical over 8 bases. V shed 8 bases, J shed 8 bases, and the junction held 13 bases outside the gene matches. This CDR3 contains 14 residues. The V gene's germline CDR1 is MNHEY and CDR2 SVGAGI.

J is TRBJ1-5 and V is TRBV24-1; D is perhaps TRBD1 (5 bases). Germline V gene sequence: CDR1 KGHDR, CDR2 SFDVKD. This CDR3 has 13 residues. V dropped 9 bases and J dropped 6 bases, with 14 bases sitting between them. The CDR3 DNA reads TGTGCCACCGGGTTTGCAGGGACTCAGCCCCAGCATTTT. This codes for CATGFAGTQPQHF.

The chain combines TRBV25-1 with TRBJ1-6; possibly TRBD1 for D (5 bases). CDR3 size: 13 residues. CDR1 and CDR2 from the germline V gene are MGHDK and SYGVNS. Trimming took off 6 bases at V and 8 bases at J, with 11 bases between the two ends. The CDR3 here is CASRTMGDSPLHF. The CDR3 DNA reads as TGTGCCAGCAGGACTATGGGGGATTCACCCCTCCACTTT.

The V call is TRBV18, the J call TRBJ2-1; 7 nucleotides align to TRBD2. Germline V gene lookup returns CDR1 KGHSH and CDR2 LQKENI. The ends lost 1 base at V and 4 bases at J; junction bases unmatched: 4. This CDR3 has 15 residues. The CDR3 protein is CASSPLGGSYNEQFF. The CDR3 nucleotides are TGTGCCAGCTCACCACTTGGCGGGAGTTACAATGAGCAGTTCTTC.

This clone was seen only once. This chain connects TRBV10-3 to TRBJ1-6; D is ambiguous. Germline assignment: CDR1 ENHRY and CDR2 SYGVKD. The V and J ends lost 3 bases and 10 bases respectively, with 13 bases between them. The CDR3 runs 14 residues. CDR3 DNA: TGTGCCATCAGTGACGTCGGACCGGAGTCACCCCTCCACTTT. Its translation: CAISDVGPESPLHF.

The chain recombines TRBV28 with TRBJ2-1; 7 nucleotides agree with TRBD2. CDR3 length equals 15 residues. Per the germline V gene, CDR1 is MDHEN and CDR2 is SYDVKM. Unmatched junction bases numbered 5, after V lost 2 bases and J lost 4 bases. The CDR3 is CASSLLSGAYNEQFF. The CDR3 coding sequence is TGTGCCAGCAGTTTACTGAGCGGGGCATACAATGAGCAGTTCTTC.

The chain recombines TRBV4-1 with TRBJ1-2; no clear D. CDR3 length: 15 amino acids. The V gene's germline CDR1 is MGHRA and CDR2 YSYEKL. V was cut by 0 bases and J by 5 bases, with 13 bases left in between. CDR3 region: CASSQEVVRFYGYTF. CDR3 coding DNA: TGCGCCAGCAGCCAAGAAGTCGTCCGTTTTTATGGCTACACCTTC.

The CDR3 loop is CASSEGSGNTIYF. CDR3 nucleotides: TGCGCCAGCAGCGAGGGCTCTGGAAACACCATATATTTT. The chain has TRBV5-1 and TRBJ1-3; D is uncertain. Germline V gene lookup returns CDR1 SGHRS and CDR2 YFSETQ. The V and J ends lost 4 bases and 0 bases respectively, with 5 bases between them. The CDR3 length is 13 residues. Variable domain in full (rest from reference TRBV5-1 and TRBJ1-3): KAGVTQTPRYLIKTRGQQVTLSCSPISGHRSVSWYQQTPGQGLQFLFEYFSETQRNKGNFPGRFSGRQFSNSRSEMNVSTLELGDSALYLCASSEGSGNTIYFGEGSWLTVV.

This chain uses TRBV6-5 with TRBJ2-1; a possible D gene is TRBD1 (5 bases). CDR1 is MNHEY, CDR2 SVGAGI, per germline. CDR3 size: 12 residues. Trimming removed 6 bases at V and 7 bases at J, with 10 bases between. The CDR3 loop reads CASRTDANEQFF. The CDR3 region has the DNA TGTGCCAGCAGGACAGATGCGAATGAGCAGTTCTTC.

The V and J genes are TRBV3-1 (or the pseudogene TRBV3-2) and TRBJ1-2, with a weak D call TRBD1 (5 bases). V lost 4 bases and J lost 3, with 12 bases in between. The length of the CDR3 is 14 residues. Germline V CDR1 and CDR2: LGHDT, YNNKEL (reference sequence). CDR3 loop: CASSRLGDYYGYTF. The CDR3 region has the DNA TGTGCCAGCAGCCGACTTGGGGACTACTATGGCTACACCTTC.

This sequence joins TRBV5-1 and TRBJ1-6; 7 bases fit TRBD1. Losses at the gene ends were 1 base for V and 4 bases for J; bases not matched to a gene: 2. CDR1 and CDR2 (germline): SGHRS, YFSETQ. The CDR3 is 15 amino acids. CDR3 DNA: TGCGCCAGCAGCTTGAAGGACAGGTATAATTCACCCCTCCACTTT. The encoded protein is CASSLKDRYNSPLHF.

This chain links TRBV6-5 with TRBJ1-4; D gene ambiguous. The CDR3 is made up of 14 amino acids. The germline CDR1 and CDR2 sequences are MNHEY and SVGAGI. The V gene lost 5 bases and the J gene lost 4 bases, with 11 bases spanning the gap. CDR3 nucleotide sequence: TGTGCCAGCAGTCCCTCCCCCGGTAATGAAAAACTGTTTTTT. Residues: CASSPSPGNEKLFF.

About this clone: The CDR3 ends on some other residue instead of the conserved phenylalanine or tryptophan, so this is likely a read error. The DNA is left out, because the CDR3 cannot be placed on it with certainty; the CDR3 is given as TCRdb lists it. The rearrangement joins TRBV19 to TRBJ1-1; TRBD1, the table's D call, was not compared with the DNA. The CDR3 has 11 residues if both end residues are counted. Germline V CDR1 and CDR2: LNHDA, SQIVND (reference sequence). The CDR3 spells CASSIGRTGAL.

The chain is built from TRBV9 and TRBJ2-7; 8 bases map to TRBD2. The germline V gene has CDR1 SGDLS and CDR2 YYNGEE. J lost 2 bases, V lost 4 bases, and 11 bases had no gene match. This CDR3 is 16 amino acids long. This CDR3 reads CASSPHSSGYTYEQYF. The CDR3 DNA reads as TGTGCCAGCAGCCCCCATTCTAGCGGGTACACCTACGAGCAGTACTTC.

This chain's CDR3 is CASSTGQGFIFTEAFF. In DNA form, the CDR3 reads TGTGCCAGTAGTACTGGACAGGGATTTATCTTCACTGAAGCTTTCTTT. The J gene is TRBJ1-1, the V gene TRBV19, with 8 nucleotides matching TRBD1. This CDR3 comprises 16 residues. J was trimmed by 4 bases and V by 4 bases; bases with no gene match: 11. Germline values: CDR1 LNHDA, CDR2 SQIVND (reference sequence).

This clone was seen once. Here the CDR3 DNA reads TGTGCCAGCAGCCAAGAGGCCCATAATTCACCCCTCCACTTT. It encodes CASSQEAHNSPLHF. This chain connects TRBV4-2 to TRBJ1-6; D is unresolved. Germline V gene data show CDR1 as LGHNA and CDR2 as YNFKEQ. This CDR3 region has 14 residues. Trimming cost V 0 bases and J 5 bases, with 5 bases left between them.